The 28 T cell receptor beta chains below were found in one sample sequenced in a study of graft-versus-host responses after intestinal transplantation. Assay: immunoSEQ multiplex PCR; the TCRdb copy retains only in-frame clones and omits some. The repertoire holds about 19,000 clones, with around nine tenths as singletons. The sample was bone marrow, taken around 120 days after transplant. These receptors were taken from a human patient who received an intestinal transplant, so some T cells may come from the graft donor.

This clone was detected only once. The J gene is TRBJ1-5, the V gene TRBV19; 8 nucleotides agree with TRBD1. CDR1 and CDR2 from the germline V gene are LNHDA and SQIVND (reference sequence). The junction had 4 bases not matched to a gene; V was cut back by 6 bases and J by 3 bases. CDR3 length equals 14 residues. CDR3 in DNA: TGTGCCAGTAGGACAGGGGCTTCCAATCAGCCCCAGCATTTT. This sequence encodes CASRTGASNQPQHF.

V usage is TRBV28 and J usage is TRBJ2-5; TRBD2 might be the D (6 bases). The V gene's germline CDR1 is MDHEN and CDR2 SYDVKM. Deletions cut 1 base from V and 2 bases from J, with 17 bases between. The CDR3 is made up of 17 amino acids. The CDR3 sequence is CASSLFVAAMSQETQYF. The CDR3 nucleotides are TGTGCCAGCAGTTTATTTGTAGCGGCTATGTCTCAAGAGACCCAGTACTTC.

This rearrangement joins TRBV18 to TRBJ1-2, with TRBD1 matching 9 bases. Germline V gene sequence: CDR1 KGHSH, CDR2 LQKENI. There are 15 residues in the CDR3. With 3 bases clipped from V and 6 bases from J, the junction kept 8 bases outside the gene matches. The CDR3 protein is CASSPRTRDRDGYTF. CDR3 in DNA: TGTGCCAGCTCACCCCGGACCCGGGACAGGGATGGCTACACCTTC.

The chain links TRBV6-6 to TRBJ2-5; 7 bases map to TRBD2. There are 14 residues in the CDR3. V lost 0 bases, J lost 5 bases, and 3 bases stayed unmatched. Germline-derived CDR1 and CDR2 are MNHNY and SVGAGI (reference sequence). The CDR3 DNA sequence: TGTGCCAGCAGTTACTCGATCGGGGGGGAGACCCAGTACTTC. This codes for CASSYSIGGETQYF.

This chain joins TRBV6-5 and TRBJ1-4, with a tentative D call TRBD1 (5 bases). Germline V gene sequence: CDR1 MNHEY, CDR2 SVGAGI. The ends were cut back, 4 bases at V and 2 bases at J, with 11 bases in the middle. The CDR3 length is 15 residues. Here the CDR3 reads CASSSPGRTNEKLFF. CDR3 coding DNA: TGTGCCAGCAGTTCACCGGGACGTACTAATGAAAAACTGTTTTTT.

CDR3 in DNA: TGTGCCAGCTCACTGTCAGCCCCGGGACAGGGAAATTCACCCCTCCACTTT. Amino acid sequence: CASSLSAPGQGNSPLHF. This chain links TRBV18 with TRBJ1-6; 9 bases are shared with TRBD1. The V segment lost 4 bases and the J segment 7 bases; nucleotides outside the gene matches: 11. The germline CDR1 and CDR2 sequences are KGHSH and LQKENI. The CDR3 is 17 amino acids.

This rearrangement joins TRBV19 to TRBJ1-5; D is ambiguous. From germline, CDR1 is LNHDA and CDR2 SQIVND (reference sequence). The CDR3 is 13 residues long. Between the trimmed V and J ends, which lost 3 bases and 7 bases, there was a span of 10 bases. CDR3 region: CASSIRGMQPQHF. CDR3 sequence (DNA): TGTGCCAGTAGTATCAGAGGAATGCAGCCCCAGCATTTT.

This clone occurred once. The chain uses TRBV14 and TRBJ2-7, with D uncertain. Germline V CDR1 and CDR2: SGHDN, FVKESK. CDR3 length: 15 residues. Trimming removed 2 bases at V and 2 bases at J, with 13 bases between. CDR3 bases: TGTGCCAGCAGCCAACTTACCTCCCGTCCCTACGAGCAGTACTTC. As protein: CASSQLTSRPYEQYF.

The chain combines TRBV7-9 with TRBJ2-6; 8 bases are a match to TRBD1. The CDR3 is 18 amino acids. The V segment lost 2 bases and the J segment 2 bases; nucleotides outside the gene matches: 8. CDR1 is SEHNR and CDR2 is FQNEAQ in the germline V gene (reference sequence). The CDR3 coding sequence is TGTGCCAGCAGCTTATTGGCAGGGGGCGCAGCTGGGGCCAACGTCCTGACTTTC. This encodes CASSLLAGGAAGANVLTF.

The chain recombines TRBV4-1 with TRBJ2-2, with TRBD1 as a possible D gene (6 bases). The V gene's germline CDR1 is MGHRA and CDR2 YSYEKL. Trimming shortened V by 5 bases and J by 4 bases, and 17 bases separated the two germline ends. The CDR3 is 16 amino acids. CDR3 sequence: CASSAQGHPTTGELFF. The CDR3 coding sequence is TGCGCCAGCAGCGCGCAGGGGCACCCCACCACCGGGGAGCTGTTTTTT.

This chain joins TRBV5-6 and TRBJ2-7; D remains unclear. There are 14 residues in the CDR3. Trimming left V 0 bases short and J 0 bases short, with 7 bases between. Germline CDR1 SGHDT, CDR2 YYEEEE. Here the CDR3 DNA reads TGTGCCAGCAGCTTGGCCAGGCCCTCCTACGAGCAGTACTTC. This translates into CASSLARPSYEQYF.

The rearrangement links TRBV7-9 to TRBJ1-1, with a possible D match to TRBD1 (6 bases). Trimming left V 4 bases short and J 4 bases short, with 13 bases between. CDR1 is SEHNR and CDR2 is FQNEAQ in the germline V gene (reference sequence). CDR3 length: 14 amino acids. The CDR3 here is CASSSYRESTEAFF. CDR3 DNA sequence: TGTGCCAGCAGCTCATACAGGGAATCCACTGAAGCTTTCTTT. Filled out from reference TRBV7-9 and TRBJ1-1, the complete variable domain reads DTGVSQNPRHKITKRGQNVTFRCDPISEHNRLYWYRQTLGQGPEFLTYFQNEAQLEKSRLLSDRFSAERPKGSFSTLEIQRTEQGDSAMYLCASSSYRESTEAFFGQGTRLTVV.

This clone has just one count. The J gene is TRBJ2-7, the V gene TRBV13; 9 bases are a match to TRBD1. Trimming cost V 5 bases and J 8 bases; bases outside gene matches: 7. This CDR3 comprises 13 residues. The germline V gene encodes CDR1 PRHDT and CDR2 FYEKMQ (reference sequence). The CDR3 DNA sequence: TGTGCCAGCAGCGCCCGGACAGGGGAAAAGCAGTACTTC. Encoded protein: CASSARTGEKQYF.

This chain joins TRBV4-1 and TRBJ1-4; no reliable D call. Germline V gene lookup returns CDR1 MGHRA and CDR2 YSYEKL. V was clipped by 1 base and J by 8 bases, with 5 bases between them. There are 12 residues in the CDR3. The CDR3 DNA reads TGCGCCAGCAGCCAAGTCCGAGAAAAACTGTTTTTT. Residues: CASSQVREKLFF.

The rearrangement joins TRBV7-8 to TRBJ1-2; D might be TRBD1 (5 bases). V lost 5 bases and J lost 4, with 11 bases in between. The CDR3 is made up of 13 amino acids. CDR1 is SGHVS, CDR2 FQNEAQ, per germline. DNA for the CDR3: TGTGCCAGCAGCCCAGGGTTTTCCTATGGCTACACCTTC. Protein product: CASSPGFSYGYTF.

This clone was recorded only once. This chain links TRBV13 with TRBJ2-1; 9 bases are shared with TRBD1. Germline CDR1 is PRHDT and CDR2 is FYEKMQ (reference sequence). The CDR3 has 16 residues. The junction had 6 bases not matched to a gene; V was cut back by 1 base and J by 5 bases. CDR3 region: CASSLAGTGYDNEQFF. The CDR3 DNA follows: TGTGCCAGCAGCTTAGCCGGGACAGGGTACGACAATGAGCAGTTCTTC.

The chain combines TRBV19 with TRBJ2-5; D is ambiguous. With 3 bases removed from V and 3 bases from J, the gap between germline ends came to 8 bases. CDR1 is LNHDA and CDR2 is SQIVND in the germline V gene (reference sequence). The CDR3 spans 13 residues. The CDR3: CASSIEIKETQYF. In DNA, the CDR3 is TGTGCCAGTAGTATCGAGATAAAAGAGACCCAGTACTTC.

V usage is TRBV15 and J usage is TRBJ2-3; TRBD1 matches 7 bases. The ends lost 3 bases at V and 5 bases at J; junction bases unmatched: 11. This CDR3 has 16 residues. Germline V gene sequence: CDR1 LNHNV, CDR2 YYDKDF (reference sequence). The CDR3 coding sequence is TGTGCCACCAGCAGCGCCCAGGGGGTGTTCAAAGATACGCAGTATTTT. Translation gives CATSSAQGVFKDTQYF.

The chain carries TRBV9 and TRBJ2-4; the match to TRBD2 covers 13 bases. Germline V gives CDR1 SGDLS, CDR2 YYNGEE. With V trimmed by 0 bases and J by 3 bases, 6 bases remained unmatched. The CDR3 is made up of 18 amino acids. CDR3 loop: CASSVATSGREGKNIQYF. CDR3 coding DNA: TGTGCCAGCAGCGTAGCTACTAGCGGGAGGGAAGGCAAAAACATTCAGTACTTC. The whole variable domain, remainder taken from reference TRBV9 and TRBJ2-4, is DSGVTQTPKHLITATGQRVTLRCSPRSGDLSVYWYQQSLDQGLQFLIQYYNGEERAKGNILERFSAQQFPDLHSELNLSSLELGDSALYFCASSVATSGREGKNIQYFGAGTRLSVL.

The chain carries TRBV6-1 and TRBJ2-7, with 11 nucleotides matching TRBD2. The V gene end was trimmed by 7 bases and the J gene end by 7 bases; junction bases not matched to a gene: 6. Germline CDR1 reads MNHNS; CDR2 reads SASEGT. CDR3 size: 13 residues. CDR3 in amino acids: CASTTSGGLEQYF. CDR3 DNA sequence: TGTGCCAGCACTACTAGCGGGGGCCTGGAGCAGTACTTC.

This clone has just one count. V is TRBV7-6 and J is TRBJ2-5; D remains unclear. The V gene lost 1 base and the J gene lost 4 bases, with 10 bases spanning the gap. This CDR3 region has 14 residues. Germline V lookup: CDR1 SGHVS, CDR2 FNYEAQ. CDR3 loop: CASSLEVRGETQYF. The CDR3 region has the DNA TGTGCCAGCAGCTTAGAGGTCAGAGGAGAGACCCAGTACTTC.

The rearrangement links TRBV29-1 to TRBJ2-5; D not certain. Germline V gene lookup returns CDR1 SQVTM and CDR2 ANQGSEA. This CDR3 has 15 amino acids. V was clipped by 3 bases and J by 0 bases, with 14 bases between them. CDR3 DNA: TGCAGCGTTGATGGGGTACAGACATACCAAGAGACCCAGTACTTC. Its translation is CSVDGVQTYQETQYF.

The gene calls are TRBV7-9 and TRBJ2-1; D may be TRBD2 (6 bases). V was pared by 5 bases and J by 2 bases, with 16 bases between. The CDR3 contains 16 residues. CDR1 is SEHNR and CDR2 is FQNEAQ in the germline V gene (reference sequence). The CDR3 region has the DNA TGTGCCAGCAGCAGGTTGGGGGGATTCACCTACAATGAGCAGTTCTTC. Translating it yields CASSRLGGFTYNEQFF.

This clone was counted only a few times. A far larger clone is one base from this, pointing to a likely read error. V is TRBV28 and J is TRBJ1-5, with 8 bases matching TRBD1. There are 16 residues in the CDR3. Germline CDR1 reads MDHEN; CDR2 reads SYDVKM. Trimming took 7 bases from V and 5 from J; bases not matched to a gene: 13. For the CDR3, the DNA is TGTGCCAGCATTTACCGGGGACAGGCCAGCCATCAGCCCCAGCATTTT. Amino acid sequence: CASIYRGQASHQPQHF.

The chain couples TRBV14 to TRBJ1-3, with D perhaps matching TRBD1 (5 bases). CDR3 length: 13 amino acids. Per the germline V gene, CDR1 is SGHDN and CDR2 is FVKESK. V was cut by 4 bases and J by 9 bases, with 13 bases left in between. The CDR3 protein is CASSRPPGGTIYF. DNA of the CDR3: TGTGCCAGCAGCCGCCCCCCCGGGGGCACCATATATTTT.

This clone was seen only once. The chain uses TRBV6-6 and TRBJ2-7; unclear D gene. The V gene lost 10 bases and the J gene lost 6 bases, with 16 bases spanning the gap. CDR1 MNHNY and CDR2 SVGAGI come from the germline V gene (reference sequence). The CDR3 is 12 amino acids. CDR3 residues: CATNPTDGEQYF. Written as DNA, the CDR3 is TGTGCCACCAATCCCACGGACGGCGAGCAGTACTTC.

J is TRBJ1-1 and V is TRBV6-1; D is ambiguous. Germline V gives CDR1 MNHNS, CDR2 SASEGT. This CDR3 is 11 amino acids long. Between the trimmed V and J ends, which lost 7 bases and 7 bases, there was a span of 10 bases. The DNA for the CDR3 is TGTGCCAGCACCCCGGGGATTGAAGCTTTCTTT. This translates into CASTPGIEAFF.

The chain uses TRBV5-5 and TRBJ2-6; 10 bases agree with TRBD2. The CDR3 is 16 residues long. The V and J ends lost 7 bases and 1 base, in that order; junction bases with no gene match: 5. CDR1 and CDR2 (germline): SGHKS, YYEKEE (reference sequence). CDR3 protein: CASETSGVSGANVLTF. Written as DNA, the CDR3 is TGTGCCAGCGAAACTAGCGGGGTATCTGGGGCCAACGTCCTGACTTTC.